The 11 T cell receptor beta chains reported below all come from one sample, sequenced in a study of shared T cell receptors in the human thymus. Some clones are missing from TCRdb's copy, which holds only in-frame ones; the method was immunoSEQ multiplex PCR. The sample has around 730,000 clones, over 75% seen once. These data were also reused for a study on human thymus T cells.

Sequencing was performed on thymocytes. The receptors were gathered from a girl under three years old with a congenital heart defect.

Comments on this clone: Germline and junction disagree at one end, which may indicate a read error. The chain employs TRBV12-5 and TRBJ1-1; maybe TRBD1 (5 bases). Looked up from germline, CDR1 is LGHNT and CDR2 is FRNRAP. The CDR3 contains 14 residues. The CDR3 region has the DNA TGTGCTAGTGGTTTGGTACGACAGAACCCTGAAGCTTTCTTT. This codes for CASGLVRQNPEAFF.

The chain combines TRBV7-9 with TRBJ1-3; D is perhaps TRBD1 (5 bases). CDR1 and CDR2 from the germline V gene are SEHNR and FQNEAQ (reference sequence). The length of the CDR3 is 15 residues. The V gene lost 1 base and the J gene lost 4 bases, with 11 bases spanning the gap. As DNA, the CDR3 is TGTGCCAGCAGCTTAGTTCAGGGAAGGGGAAACACCATATATTTT. Its protein is CASSLVQGRGNTIYF.

This clone appeared once. The rearrangement links TRBV15 to TRBJ1-5; 7 bases align to TRBD1. Germline trimming cut 5 bases from V and 1 base from J; bases unmatched to any gene: 8. Germline CDR1 is LNHNV and CDR2 is YYDKDF (reference sequence). The CDR3 runs 16 residues. CDR3 nucleotide sequence: TGTGCCACCAGCGCAAGGGGGCGCGGGAGCAATCAGCCCCAGCATTTT. Protein: CATSARGRGSNQPQHF. Drawing the rest from reference TRBV15 and TRBJ1-5, the complete variable domain is DAMVIQNPRYQVTQFGKPVTLSCSQTLNHNVMYWYQQKSSQAPKLLFHYYDKDFNNEADTPDNFQSRRPNTSFCFLDIRSPGLGDTAMYLCATSARGRGSNQPQHFGDGTRLSIL.

The chain links TRBV4-2 to TRBJ2-5, with 13 bases fitting TRBD2. This CDR3 comprises 22 residues. Germline V CDR1 and CDR2: LGHNA, YNFKEQ. The V segment lost 0 bases and the J segment 1 base; nucleotides outside the gene matches: 17. CDR3 nucleotides: TGTGCCAGCAGCCAAGATCCAGGACTAGCGGGGGCGCAGTACTTCCCCCAAGAGACCCAGTACTTC. Translated, it gives CASSQDPGLAGAQYFPQETQYF.

The chain couples TRBV6-5 to TRBJ1-1; the D is unclear. In germline, CDR1 is MNHEY, CDR2 SVGAGI. V dropped 2 bases and J dropped 5 bases, with 15 bases sitting between them. The CDR3 totals 15 residues. CDR3 DNA sequence: TGTGCCAGCAGTTACCCCCAGGCCGGTGGGACTGAAGCTTTCTTT. This codes for CASSYPQAGGTEAFF.

V gene TRBV4-3 combines with J gene TRBJ1-4; possible D gene TRBD1, 6 bases. Trimming took off 4 bases at V and 1 base at J, with 22 bases between the two ends. Germline V CDR1 and CDR2: LGHNA, YSLEER. This CDR3 comprises 19 residues. The CDR3 loop reads CASSPLDKQGTVTNEKLFF. The CDR3 region has the DNA TGCGCCAGCAGCCCACTGGACAAACAGGGAACGGTAACTAATGAAAAACTGTTTTTT.

This clone was recorded only once. The chain employs TRBV28 and TRBJ2-7, with TRBD1 matching over 7 bases. The CDR3 covers 15 residues. Germline V gene lookup returns CDR1 MDHEN and CDR2 SYDVKM. V gave up 5 bases and J gave up 2 bases; unmatched junction bases: 9. DNA for the CDR3: TGTGCCAGCAGTCCCGGCCAGGGGGACCCCTACGAGCAGTACTTC. Protein sequence: CASSPGQGDPYEQYF. Using reference TRBV28 and TRBJ2-7 for the parts outside the CDR3, the full variable domain is DVKVTQSSRYLVKRTGEKVFLECVQDMDHENMFWYRQDPGLGLRLIYFSYDVKMKEKGDIPEGYSVSREKKERFSLILESASTNQTSMYLCASSPGQGDPYEQYFGPGTRLTVT.

The rearrangement uses TRBV27 and TRBJ2-7; 8 bases map to TRBD1. The germline gives CDR1 MNHEY, CDR2 SMNVEV (reference sequence). This CDR3 region has 15 residues. Losses at the gene ends were 1 base for V and 6 bases for J; bases not matched to a gene: 8. Here the CDR3 reads CASSLFPGTGFEQYF. The CDR3 DNA reads TGTGCCAGCAGTTTATTCCCCGGGACAGGTTTCGAGCAGTACTTC.

V usage is TRBV15 and J usage is TRBJ1-3; D call uncertain. Per the germline V gene, CDR1 is LNHNV and CDR2 is YYDKDF (reference sequence). V gave up 1 base and J gave up 4 bases, with 20 bases separating them. This CDR3 has 18 residues. This CDR3 reads CATSRVVPPRGSGNTIYF. The CDR3 coding sequence is TGTGCCACCAGCAGAGTGGTCCCCCCCCGCGGTTCGGGAAACACCATATATTTT.

This chain links TRBV27 with TRBJ1-6; the match to TRBD1 covers 11 bases. The ends lost 3 bases at V and 8 bases at J; junction bases unmatched: 3. Germline V gene data show CDR1 as MNHEY and CDR2 as SMNVEV (reference sequence). The CDR3 is 15 residues long. The CDR3 sequence: CASSFWGQGDSPLHF. CDR3 nucleotides: TGTGCCAGCAGTTTTTGGGGACAGGGGGATTCACCCCTCCACTTT.

The CDR3 DNA reads as TGTGCCAGCAGCACTCCGGGTCCAGCCGCCCCTAGCTATGGCTACACCTTC. It translates to CASSTPGPAAPSYGYTF. V usage is TRBV7-2 and J usage is TRBJ1-2; D is unclear. Per the germline V gene, CDR1 is SGHTA and CDR2 is FQGNSA. V lost 5 bases to trimming and J lost 4 bases, with 23 bases between them. This CDR3 is 17 amino acids long.